This T cell receptor beta chain emerged from a study of metastatic and nonmetastatic thyroid tumors (dated by TCRdb to 2019 to 2021). Background for the entire study: The researchers compared repertoires between peripheral blood samples and tumor or nodule tissue samples from patients with malignant or benign thyroid disease. Overall results and qualifications from the work: In both blood and tumor samples, malignant tumors were reported to have significantly higher TCR beta diversity than benign nodules.

The protocol used for the library was PCR. For sequencing, an Illumina HiSeq 4000 was employed. High-throughput sequencing was used to profile the TCR beta-chain CDR3 region of every patient. On the study's bioinformatics: Drawing on CDR3 differences between clinicopathological groups, the researchers built a classifier meant to tell apart patients with distant-metastatic papillary thyroid cancer. The Shannon index was used to assess repertoire diversity, and the Morisita-Horn index was used to assess tumor-blood repertoire similarity. The public reads were reanalyzed by TCRdb: fastp trimming at Q25, MiXCR alignment, in-frame beta chains only. TCRdb's processing, not the authors' own work, is the source of the V and J calls. Within this sample are about 6,500 clones, with more than 30% of them counted one time only. Of the sample, about 42% falls within the top ten clones. Before undergoing thyroid surgery, none of the patients had been given any kind of treatment. Using T-cell receptor beta sequencing, the researchers looked back retrospectively at clinical samples from patients, gathered between about 2011 and 2018.

This clone is medium-sized (0.01 to 0.1%) in terms of sample share. The clone's antigen remains unknown. No much larger clone exists at a distance of one base, and base qualities are not known. Between the V and J ends, shortened by 3 bases and 3 bases respectively, the junction contains 8 bases. Looking up the germline V gene yields CDR1 KGHSH and CDR2 LQKENI. CDR3 length: 14 amino acids, cysteine to phenylalanine. CDR3 DNA only is kept here, 42 bases in frame from base 1. The sequence came from a female donor with papillary thyroid cancer or a benign thyroid nodule (not recorded which). Some clones in this sample may be carry-over from other donors' samples. Sequencing was done on a sample of tumor tissue. The V and J genes are TRBV18 and TRBJ2-2; too little of a D gene remains to name it. The DNA sequence is as follows: TGTGCCAGCTCACCTCCAGTGGACACCGGGGAGCTGTTTTTT. Translated, this gives CASSPPVDTGELFF.